Below, 25 T cell receptor beta chains from the same sample are listed, as sequenced in a study of T cell repertoires in cytomegalovirus infection. TCRdb re-called the reads through MiXCR, storing one row per CDR3 protein. The profile shows some 400,000 distinct CDR3 sequences, roughly 30% of them singletons. Input material: PBMCs. All receptors derive from a human donor in good health (CMV status not recorded). Some clones in this sample may be carry-over from other donors' samples.

The chain combines TRBV2 with TRBJ1-4; D is unresolved. This CDR3 has 16 amino acids. The germline CDR1 and CDR2 sequences are SNHLY and FYNNEI. V lost 3 bases and J 2 bases, leaving 13 bases between the germline ends. CDR3 DNA: TGTGCCAGCAGTGATATTGAGGGTGGCACTAATGAAAAACTGTTTTTT. As protein: CASSDIEGGTNEKLFF.

The chain is built from TRBV15 and TRBJ2-1, with 10 bases lining up with TRBD2. The ends lost 5 bases at V and 9 bases at J; junction bases unmatched: 10. Germline CDR1 reads LNHNV; CDR2 reads YYDKDF (reference sequence). The CDR3 loop spans 15 amino acids. In DNA, the CDR3 is TGTGCCACCAGCCTAGCTAGCGGGGGTTTCGGTGAGCAGTTCTTC. It is translated as CATSLASGGFGEQFF.

The rearrangement uses TRBV20-1 and TRBJ2-5; 12 nucleotides match TRBD2. The CDR3 runs to 19 residues. Trimming took 3 bases from V and 7 from J; bases not matched to a gene: 21. The germline gives CDR1 DFQATT, CDR2 SNEGSKA (reference sequence). The CDR3 DNA follows: TGCAGTGCTAGCCGGCGCCGGACTAGCGGGGTGGTGGGTGCAATGACCCAGTACTTC. It codes for CSASRRRTSGVVGAMTQYF.

V gene TRBV24-1 combines with J gene TRBJ2-3; 8 bases line up with TRBD1. V was clipped by 4 bases and J by 1 base; unmatched bases: 3. CDR3 size: 15 residues. The germline V gene has CDR1 KGHDR and CDR2 SFDVKD. The chain's CDR3 is CATSETGQGTDTQYF. The CDR3 DNA follows: TGTGCCACCAGTGAAACGGGACAGGGCACAGATACGCAGTATTTT.

The CDR3 sequence is CASTRSGTGNQPQHF. In DNA form, the CDR3 reads TGTGCCAGCACCCGCTCGGGGACAGGGAATCAGCCCCAGCATTTT. The chain combines TRBV2 with TRBJ1-5; 9 bases are a match to TRBD1. The CDR3 runs 15 residues. Per germline, CDR1 SNHLY and CDR2 FYNNEI. V gave up 7 bases and J gave up 4 bases; unmatched junction bases: 8.

On this clonotype itself: A clone one base away is much larger, so this may be a read error. The CDR3 region has the DNA TGTGCCAGCCGTGGAAACACCATATATTTT. Translating gives CASRGNTIYF. The chain links TRBV25-1 to TRBJ1-3; D is ambiguous. Germline loops: CDR1 MGHDK, CDR2 SYGVNS. Trimming took 8 bases from V and 3 from J, leaving 2 bases between them. The CDR3 spans 10 residues.

Details on this clonotype: A read error may explain this, as a much larger clone is one base away. The CDR3 does not close with the conserved phenylalanine or tryptophan, likely indicating a read error. CDR3 sequence: CASSLQGSGANVLTL. Written as DNA, the CDR3 is TGTGCCAGCAGTTTACAGGGCTCTGGGGCCAACGTCCTGACTTTA. V gene TRBV12-3 or TRBV12-4 combines with J gene TRBJ2-6, with D maybe TRBD1 (5 bases). CDR3 size: 15 residues. Trimming left V 2 bases short and J 0 bases short, with 5 bases between.

This clonotype showed up just a few times. This chain joins TRBV27 and TRBJ2-3; 11 positions agree with TRBD2. There are 15 residues in the CDR3. The V and J ends lost 8 bases and 2 bases, in that order; junction bases with no gene match: 6. Per the germline V gene, CDR1 is MNHEY and CDR2 is SMNVEV (reference sequence). CDR3 in DNA: TGTGCCAGCGTTAGCGGGGGGGCCGACACAGATACGCAGTATTTT. Translation: CASVSGGADTDTQYF.

The chain recombines TRBV4-1 with TRBJ1-2, with D uncertain. V was clipped by 1 base and J by 1 base, with 4 bases between them. Germline V gene sequence: CDR1 MGHRA, CDR2 YSYEKL. This CDR3 is 13 amino acids long. The CDR3 sequence: CASSQALNYGYTF. The DNA of the CDR3 is TGCGCCAGCAGCCAAGCTCTTAACTATGGCTACACCTTC.

This clonotype was observed a few times. V and J are TRBV7-2 and TRBJ1-5; D is unresolved. The V end was cut by 5 bases, the J end by 6 bases, with 11 bases between. The germline V gene has CDR1 SGHTA and CDR2 FQGNSA. The CDR3 length is 13 residues. The CDR3 DNA sequence: TGTGCCAGCAGCGCATTACACCCTCAGCCCCAGCATTTT. Amino acids: CASSALHPQPQHF.

V usage is TRBV6-2 or TRBV6-3 and J usage is TRBJ1-2, with TRBD1 identical over 7 bases. J was trimmed by 4 bases and V by 6 bases; bases with no gene match: 2. The germline V gene encodes CDR1 MNHEY and CDR2 SVGEGT. This CDR3 contains 12 residues. CDR3 coding DNA: TGTGCCAGCAGAGGACAGGTCTATGGCTACACCTTC. Translating gives CASRGQVYGYTF.

To note about this clonotype: This clone may be a read error of a much larger clone one base away. The chain recombines TRBV4-1 with TRBJ2-7; D is ambiguous. Germline V gene lookup returns CDR1 MGHRA and CDR2 YSYEKL. CDR3 length: 15 amino acids. Here the CDR3 DNA reads TGCTCCAGCAGCCAGGCCCGGGCACCGGAGTACGAGCAGTACTTC. Residues: CSSSQARAPEYEQYF.

This clonotype has more than one count but fewer than ten. The chain recombines TRBV6-5 with TRBJ2-3; 8 bases fit TRBD2. The V and J ends lost 6 bases and 3 bases, in that order; junction bases with no gene match: 11. Germline CDR1 is MNHEY and CDR2 is SVGAGI. The CDR3 covers 16 residues. The chain's CDR3 is CASSRGASGSTDTQYF. The CDR3 region has the DNA TGTGCCAGCAGCCGCGGGGCTAGCGGGTCGACAGATACGCAGTATTTT.

As for this clonotype: Germline is not matched at one junction end, which may reflect a read error. This chain uses TRBV4-1 with TRBJ1-1, with 7 bases aligning to TRBD1. Germline V gene data show CDR1 as MGHRA and CDR2 as YSYEKL. This CDR3 region has 13 residues. The CDR3: CSSSQGGQTEDFF. DNA of the CDR3: TGCTCCAGCAGCCAGGGGGGACAGACTGAAGATTTCTTT.

Turning to this clonotype: A read error may explain this, as a much larger clone is one base away. The conserved final phenylalanine or tryptophan is absent from the CDR3, which likely points to a read error. The chain recombines TRBV7-8 with TRBJ2-2; 15 bases align to TRBD2. This CDR3 region has 21 residues. Germline values: CDR1 SGHVS, CDR2 FQNEAQ. The V gene end was trimmed by 5 bases and the J gene end by 3 bases; junction bases not matched to a gene: 16. CDR3 DNA: TGTGCCAGCAGCCCACACCGACGGGGACTAGCGGGGGGAACTGACACCGGGGAGCTGTTTTGT. It specifies CASSPHRRGLAGGTDTGELFC.

This clonotype has just a few counts. The chain is built from TRBV12-3 or TRBV12-4 and TRBJ1-5; perhaps TRBD1 as D (6 bases). The V and J ends lost 6 bases and 5 bases respectively, with 14 bases between them. The CDR3 has 14 amino acids. The CDR3: CASSPRQEDQPQHF. The CDR3 bases are TGTGCCAGCAGCCCTAGACAGGAAGATCAGCCCCAGCATTTT.

This clonotype was counted a few times. The V and J genes are TRBV6-1 and TRBJ2-5; tentatively, D is TRBD1 (6 bases). Germline V lookup: CDR1 MNHNS, CDR2 SASEGT. V was cut by 1 base and J by 6 bases, with 9 bases left in between. This CDR3 has 13 residues. The chain's CDR3 is CASSEVQGKTQYF. The CDR3 region has the DNA TGTGCCAGCAGTGAAGTACAGGGTAAGACCCAGTACTTC.

J is TRBJ1-2 and V is TRBV5-6; D not resolved. This CDR3 has 12 residues. CDR1 and CDR2 from the germline V gene are SGHDT and YYEEEE. Trimming pared 4 bases from V and 5 bases from J, leaving 9 bases between. The CDR3 DNA is TGTGCCAGCAGCAGGCCACCTTATGGCTACACCTTC. Encoded protein: CASSRPPYGYTF.

This clonotype was picked up a small number of times. The gene calls are TRBV9 and TRBJ2-5; the match to TRBD2 covers 7 bases. CDR3 length equals 16 residues. CDR1 and CDR2 (germline): SGDLS, YYNGEE. Trimming removed 4 bases from V and 2 bases from J; junction bases left unmatched: 11. The CDR3 reads CASSPSWTRLQETQYF. The CDR3 DNA reads as TGTGCCAGCAGCCCTTCCTGGACTAGACTGCAAGAGACCCAGTACTTC.

This rearrangement joins TRBV11-2 to TRBJ2-5; unclear D gene. Germline lookup yields CDR1 SGHAT and CDR2 FQNNGV. The CDR3 spans 18 residues. V was cut by 4 bases and J by 5 bases, with 26 bases left in between. As DNA, the CDR3 is TGTGCCAGCAGCTCAGAACTAAGTTGGCGAAGGGATGTCGAGACCCAGTACTTC. Its protein is CASSSELSWRRDVETQYF. Complete variable domain (other parts from reference TRBV11-2 and TRBJ2-5): EAGVAQSPRYKIIEKRQSVAFWCNPISGHATLYWYQQILGQGPKLLIQFQNNGVVDDSQLPKDRFSAERLKGVDSTLKIQPAKLEDSAVYLCASSSELSWRRDVETQYFGPGTRLLVL.

The chain recombines TRBV14 with TRBJ1-1, with D possibly being TRBD1 (5 bases). The CDR3 contains 17 residues. V lost 0 bases and J 2 bases, leaving 16 bases between the germline ends. Germline V gene data show CDR1 as SGHDN and CDR2 as FVKESK. CDR3 protein: CASSQERIGVINTEAFF. The CDR3, as DNA: TGTGCCAGCAGCCAAGAGCGTATAGGGGTTATAAACACTGAAGCTTTCTTT.

Many counts were recorded for this clonotype. The chain couples TRBV6-5 to TRBJ1-2; 10 bases align to TRBD1. Trimming cost V 3 bases and J 3 bases; bases outside gene matches: 7. The CDR3 is 16 residues long. Germline CDR1 is MNHEY and CDR2 is SVGAGI. The DNA of the CDR3 is TGTGCCAGCAGTTATCTGACAGGGGGCGATTACTATGGCTACACCTTC. The encoded protein is CASSYLTGGDYYGYTF.

This rearrangement joins TRBV2 to TRBJ2-3; the D gene could be TRBD1 or TRBD2 (6 bases each). V shed 2 bases and J shed 0 bases, with 15 bases lying between them. CDR1 is SNHLY and CDR2 is FYNNEI in the germline V gene. This CDR3 has 17 residues. The CDR3 region is CASSEQGTYTSTDTQYF. CDR3 nucleotide sequence: TGTGCCAGCAGTGAACAGGGGACTTATACTAGCACAGATACGCAGTATTTT.

The chain has TRBV6-4 and TRBJ1-1; 11 nucleotides line up with TRBD1. Germline V CDR1 and CDR2: MRHNA, SNTAGT. V lost 6 bases, J lost 4 bases, and 7 bases stayed unmatched. This CDR3 has 15 residues. The DNA for the CDR3 is TGTGCCAGCAGCTCCGGGACAGGGGGTGTCACTGAAGCTTTCTTT. It is translated as CASSSGTGGVTEAFF.

The rearrangement uses TRBV4-1 and TRBJ2-7; 10 nucleotides agree with TRBD1. The CDR3 covers 15 residues. CDR1 is MGHRA, CDR2 YSYEKL, per germline. Losses at the gene ends were 5 bases for V and 2 bases for J; bases not matched to a gene: 6. The CDR3 sequence: CASSGGQGGTYEQYF. The CDR3 DNA follows: TGCGCCAGCAGCGGCGGACAGGGGGGTACCTACGAGCAGTACTTC.